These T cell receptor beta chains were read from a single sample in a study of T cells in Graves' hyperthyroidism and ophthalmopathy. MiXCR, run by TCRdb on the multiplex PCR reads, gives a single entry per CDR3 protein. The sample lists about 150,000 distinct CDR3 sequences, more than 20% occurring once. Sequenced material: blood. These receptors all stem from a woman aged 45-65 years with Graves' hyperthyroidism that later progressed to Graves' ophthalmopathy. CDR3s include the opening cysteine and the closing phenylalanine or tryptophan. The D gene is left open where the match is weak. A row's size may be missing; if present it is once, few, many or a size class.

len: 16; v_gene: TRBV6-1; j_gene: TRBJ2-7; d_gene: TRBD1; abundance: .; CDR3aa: CASTNGYPGTGVEQYF; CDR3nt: TGTGCCAGCACCAACGGATACCCCGGGACAGGGGTCGAGCAGTACTTC
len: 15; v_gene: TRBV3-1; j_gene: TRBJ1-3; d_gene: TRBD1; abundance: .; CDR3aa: CASRDRPHSGNTIYF; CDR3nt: TGTGCCAGCCGGGACAGGCCCCACTCTGGAAACACCATATATTTT
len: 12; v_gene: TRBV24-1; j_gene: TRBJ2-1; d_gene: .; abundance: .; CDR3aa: CATSDNYNEQFF; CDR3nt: TGTGCCACCAGTGATAATTACAATGAGCAGTTCTTC
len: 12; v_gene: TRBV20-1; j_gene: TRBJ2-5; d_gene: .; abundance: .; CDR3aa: CSARYRGETQYF; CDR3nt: TGCAGTGCTAGATATCGTGGGGAGACCCAGTACTTC
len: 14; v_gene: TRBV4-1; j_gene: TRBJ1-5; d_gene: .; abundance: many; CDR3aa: CASSQDSQGWPQHF; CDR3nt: TGCGCCAGCAGCCAAGATTCGCAGGGATGGCCCCAGCATTTT
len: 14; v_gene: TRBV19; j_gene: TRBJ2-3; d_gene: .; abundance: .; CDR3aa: CATRTGWSTDTQYF; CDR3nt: TGTGCCACTAGAACAGGGTGGAGCACAGATACGCAGTATTTT
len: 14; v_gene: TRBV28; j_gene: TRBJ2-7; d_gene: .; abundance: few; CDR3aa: CASSFIAGTPKQYF; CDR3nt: TGTGCCAGCAGTTTCATCGCCGGGACCCCGAAGCAGTACTTC
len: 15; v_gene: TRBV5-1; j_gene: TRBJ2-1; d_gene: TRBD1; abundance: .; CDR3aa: CASSSRTGTFTEQFF; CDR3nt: TGCGCCAGCAGCTCCCGGACAGGGACATTCACTGAGCAGTTCTTC
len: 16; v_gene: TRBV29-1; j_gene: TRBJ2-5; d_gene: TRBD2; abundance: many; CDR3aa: CSVERGTSSPQETQYF; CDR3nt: TGCAGCGTTGAAAGGGGGACTAGCAGTCCTCAAGAGACCCAGTACTTC
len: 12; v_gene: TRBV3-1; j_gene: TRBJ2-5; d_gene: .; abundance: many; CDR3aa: CASSQGSETQYF; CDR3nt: TGTGCCAGCAGCCAAGGTAGTGAGACCCAGTACTTC
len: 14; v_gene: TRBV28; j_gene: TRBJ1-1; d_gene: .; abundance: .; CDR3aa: CASSYGQLNTEAFF; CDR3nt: TGTGCCAGCAGTTACGGACAATTGAACACTGAAGCTTTCTTT
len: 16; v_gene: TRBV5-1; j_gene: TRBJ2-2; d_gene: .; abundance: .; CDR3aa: CASSEVATANTGELFF; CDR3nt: TGCGCCAGCAGCGAGGTAGCGACCGCGAACACCGGGGAGCTGTTTTTT
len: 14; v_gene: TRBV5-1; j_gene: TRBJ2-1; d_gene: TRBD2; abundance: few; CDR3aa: CASSLGTSGHEQFF; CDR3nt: TGCGCCAGCAGCCTCGGGACTAGCGGGCATGAGCAGTTCTTC
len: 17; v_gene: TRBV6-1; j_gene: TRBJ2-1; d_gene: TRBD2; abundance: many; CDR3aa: CASSEVGMAGGNNEQFF; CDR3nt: TGTGCCAGCAGTGAAGTTGGTATGGCGGGAGGGAACAATGAGCAGTTCTTC
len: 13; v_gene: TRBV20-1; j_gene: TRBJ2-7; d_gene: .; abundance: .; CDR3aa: CSARGGTGWEQYF; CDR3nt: TGCAGTGCTAGAGGAGGGACGGGCTGGGAGCAGTACTTC
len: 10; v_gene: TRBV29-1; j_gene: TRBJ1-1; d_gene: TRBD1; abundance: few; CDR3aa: CSVAGTGAFF; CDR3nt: TGCAGCGTTGCTGGGACAGGGGCTTTCTTT
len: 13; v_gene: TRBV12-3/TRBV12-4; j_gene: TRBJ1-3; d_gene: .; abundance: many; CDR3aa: CASRVPSGNTIYF; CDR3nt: TGTGCCAGCAGGGTACCTTCTGGAAACACCATATATTTT
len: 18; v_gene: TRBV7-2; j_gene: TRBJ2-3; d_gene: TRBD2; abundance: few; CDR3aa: CASSLSPSAGGRADTQYF; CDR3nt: TGTGCCAGCAGCTTAAGTCCGTCTGCGGGAGGTAGGGCAGATACGCAGTATTTT
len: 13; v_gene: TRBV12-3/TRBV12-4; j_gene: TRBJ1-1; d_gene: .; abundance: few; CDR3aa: CASKNYGDTEAFF; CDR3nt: TGTGCCAGCAAAAATTACGGCGACACTGAAGCTTTCTTT
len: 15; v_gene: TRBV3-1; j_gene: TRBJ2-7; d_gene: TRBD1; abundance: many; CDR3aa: CASSQKHQGVGEQYF; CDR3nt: TGTGCCAGCAGCCAAAAGCACCAGGGGGTGGGGGAGCAGTACTTC
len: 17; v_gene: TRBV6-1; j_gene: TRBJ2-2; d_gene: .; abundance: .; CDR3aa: CASSRQSTGPTTGELFF; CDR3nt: TGTGCCAGCAGTCGCCAAAGTACGGGACCTACTACCGGGGAGCTGTTTTTT
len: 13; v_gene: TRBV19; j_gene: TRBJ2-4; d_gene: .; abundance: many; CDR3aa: CATRAEGARIQYF; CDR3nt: TGTGCCACCCGGGCTGAAGGGGCGCGCATTCAGTACTTC
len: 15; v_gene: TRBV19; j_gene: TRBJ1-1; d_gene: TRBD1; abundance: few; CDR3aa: CASSGTGGRYTEAFF; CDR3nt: TGTGCCAGTAGTGGGACAGGGGGGCGGTACACTGAAGCTTTCTTT
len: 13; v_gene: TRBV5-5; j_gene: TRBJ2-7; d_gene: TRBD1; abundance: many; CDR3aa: CASSRQGAYEQYF; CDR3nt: TGTGCCAGCAGCAGGCAGGGGGCTTACGAGCAGTACTTC
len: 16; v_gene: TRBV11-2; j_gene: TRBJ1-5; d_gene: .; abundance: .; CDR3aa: CASSNSRVYGNQPQHF; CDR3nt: TGTGCCAGCAGCAACTCCAGGGTTTATGGCAATCAGCCCCAGCATTTT
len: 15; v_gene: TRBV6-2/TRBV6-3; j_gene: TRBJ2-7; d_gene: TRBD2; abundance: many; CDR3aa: CASSYEAGGTYEQYF; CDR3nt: TGTGCCAGCAGTTACGAAGCGGGAGGAACCTACGAGCAGTACTTC
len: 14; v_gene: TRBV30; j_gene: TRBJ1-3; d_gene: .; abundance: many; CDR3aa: CAWVTRAAGNTIYF; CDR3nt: TGTGCCTGGGTGACCCGGGCCGCTGGAAACACCATATATTTT
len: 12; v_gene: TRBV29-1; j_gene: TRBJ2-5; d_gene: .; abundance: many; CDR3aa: CSVRGTQETQYF; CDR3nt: TGCAGCGTCCGGGGGACCCAAGAGACCCAGTACTTC
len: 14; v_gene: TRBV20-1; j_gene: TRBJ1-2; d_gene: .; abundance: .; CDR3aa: CSARVPGARYGYTF; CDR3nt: TGCAGTGCTAGAGTTCCGGGGGCGAGGTATGGCTACACCTTC
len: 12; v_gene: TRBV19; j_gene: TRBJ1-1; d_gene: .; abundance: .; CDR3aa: CASNLGGTEAFF; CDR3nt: TGTGCCAGTAATTTGGGAGGCACTGAAGCTTTCTTT
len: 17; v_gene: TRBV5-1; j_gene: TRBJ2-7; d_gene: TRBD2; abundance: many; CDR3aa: CASSLELAGGPVNEQYF; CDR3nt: TGCGCCAGCAGCTTGGAACTAGCGGGAGGGCCGGTAAACGAGCAGTACTTC
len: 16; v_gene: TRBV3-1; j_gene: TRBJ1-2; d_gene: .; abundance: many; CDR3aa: CASSIKEGVKNYGYTF; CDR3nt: TGTGCCAGCAGCATCAAGGAGGGGGTGAAGAACTATGGCTACACCTTC